A selection of T cell receptor beta chains follows, all from one sample in a study of blood T cell repertoires in COVID-19. Sequencing was performed with immunoSEQ multiplex PCR; in TCRdb, only in-frame clones are kept and a portion is missing. The sample lists 150,000 to 200,000 clones, around four fifths seen once, with more than 5% in the top ten. Sample: peripheral blood. The receptors stem from a woman under 40 with acute or convalescent COVID-19. CDR3s include the opening cysteine and the closing phenylalanine or tryptophan. D genes are given only for firm matches. Size values are once, few and many counts, or a class for expanded clones, and some rows have none.

v_call	clone_size	j_call	d_call	cdr3_nt	cdr3_aa
TRBV19	NA	TRBJ2-3	TRBD2	TGTGCCAGTAGAGGAGGACTAGCGGGTAGCACAGATACGCAGTATTTT	CASRGGLAGSTDTQYF
TRBV4-1	NA	TRBJ2-2	NA	TGCGCCAGCAGCCAATACGGGGAGCTGTTTTTT	CASSQYGELFF
TRBV19	few	TRBJ1-6	TRBD1	TGTGCCAGTAGTTCTTACAGGGGCGGCTCACCCCTCCACTTT	CASSSYRGGSPLHF
TRBV29-1	NA	TRBJ1-5	TRBD1	TGCAGCGTTGGGACAGGAACAGGGGGGGGGCCCCAGCATTTT	CSVGTGTGGGPQHF
TRBV28	NA	TRBJ1-5	NA	TGTGCCAGCTGGGGGGTAGATCAGCCCCAGCATTTT	CASWGVDQPQHF
TRBV5-1	NA	TRBJ2-1	NA	TGCGCCAGCAGCGGACGGGGGGCTTGGGACAATGAGCAGTTCTTC	CASSGRGAWDNEQFF
TRBV28	once	TRBJ2-1	TRBD2	TGTGCCAGCAGTAGGGGGGGTAGCGGGGGACCCGAGCAGTTCTTC	CASSRGGSGGPEQFF
TRBV5-4	once	TRBJ2-7	NA	TGTGCCAGCAGCTTTCAAGCGGCCACCTACGAGCAGTACTTC	CASSFQAATYEQYF
TRBV2	NA	TRBJ2-7	NA	TGTGCCAGCAGTGATCGGAGGACCCGAGGGTACGAGCAGTACTTC	CASSDRRTRGYEQYF
TRBV2	NA	TRBJ1-6	TRBD1	TGTGCCAGCAGTGAAAGGGGACAGGGGCGGTCACCCCTCCACTTT	CASSERGQGRSPLHF
TRBV28	NA	TRBJ1-4	NA	TGTGCCAGCAGTAAGCGAGGGTTTGGTCAAAAACTGTTTTTT	CASSKRGFGQKLFF
TRBV5-5	NA	TRBJ2-2	TRBD1	TGTGCCAGCAGCTTCACAGGGGACGGGGAGCTGTTTTTT	CASSFTGDGELFF
TRBV2	few	TRBJ1-2	NA	TGTGCCAGCAGGCCGGGAAGAGGGAATGACTACACCTTC	CASRPGRGNDYTF
TRBV6-2/TRBV6-3	NA	TRBJ1-3	NA	TGTGCCAGCAGTTACTCGCCGGGTGGCCCTGGAAACACCATATATTTT	CASSYSPGGPGNTIYF
TRBV10-3	NA	TRBJ2-3	TRBD1	TGTGCCATCAGTGGCTACTCCTCCGACAGGGCCGGGTGGGATACGCAGTATTTT	CAISGYSSDRAGWDTQYF
TRBV7-7	NA	TRBJ2-5	TRBD1	TGTGCTAGCAGCTTAATCTCAGGGGGCGCCGAGACCCAGTACTTC	CASSLISGGAETQYF
TRBV19	NA	TRBJ2-1	TRBD2	TGTGCCAGTAGTATTGCGGCGGGAGGAGGTTACAATGAGCAGTTCTTC	CASSIAAGGGYNEQFF
TRBV5-1	NA	TRBJ2-7	TRBD2	TGCGCCAGCAGCTTGGGGGGACTAGCGGGGACTACCTACGAGCAGTACTTC	CASSLGGLAGTTYEQYF
TRBV11-2	NA	TRBJ2-7	NA	TGTGCCAGCAGCTTAGGTCGCCAGACCTACGAGCAGTACTTC	CASSLGRQTYEQYF
TRBV27	NA	TRBJ2-3	TRBD1	TGTGCCAGCAGTTACAGGGGAAGGGCGCAGTATTTT	CASSYRGRAQYF
TRBV10-1	once	TRBJ2-1	NA	TGCGCCAGCAGTGAGTCCAACAGGCGATTAGGCAATGAGCAGTTCTTC	CASSESNRRLGNEQFF
TRBV9	NA	TRBJ1-2	NA	TGTGCCAGCAGAGCCCCAGGGAGGTTTAGGAATGGCTACACCTTC	CASRAPGRFRNGYTF
TRBV10-3	NA	TRBJ1-2	NA	TGTGCCATCAGTGACAGTTATGGCTACACCTTC	CAISDSYGYTF
TRBV3-1/TRBV3-2	NA	TRBJ2-2	NA	TGTGCCAGCAGCCAAGTAACTGCGAACACCGGGGAGCTGTTTTTT	CASSQVTANTGELFF
TRBV5-6	NA	TRBJ2-6	NA	TGTGCCAGCAGCTTAACAGGATTGAGTGGGGCCAACGTCCTGACTTTC	CASSLTGLSGANVLTF
TRBV9	NA	TRBJ1-5	NA	TGTGCCAGCAGCGTGTCAGGGGCGCAGCCCCAGCATTTT	CASSVSGAQPQHF
TRBV18	NA	TRBJ1-1	NA	TGTGCCAGCTCACCACTCCCCACGGGGACTGAAGCTTTCTTT	CASSPLPTGTEAFF
TRBV12-3/TRBV12-4	NA	TRBJ1-5	NA	TGTGCCAGCAGTCTGGGCAGAAATCAGCCCCAGCATTTT	CASSLGRNQPQHF
TRBV5-8	NA	TRBJ2-7	NA	TGTGCCAGCAGCTTTGGCCTGAGGCGAGAGCAGTACTTC	CASSFGLRREQYF
TRBV3-1/TRBV3-2	NA	TRBJ2-7	NA	TGTGCCAGCAGCCAAAAACCCCCTAGGGGGAGTCCCTACGAGCAGTACTTC	CASSQKPPRGSPYEQYF
TRBV11-2	once	TRBJ1-6	TRBD1	TGTGCCAGCAGCTTAGATGACGGAGGGGGCTGGTCACCCCTCCACTTT	CASSLDDGGGWSPLHF
TRBV19	NA	TRBJ2-1	NA	TGTGCCAGTAGTTCAGTAATAAACGGGAGAAACAATGAGCAGTTCTTC	CASSSVINGRNNEQFF
TRBV13	once	TRBJ2-3	TRBD2	TGTGCCAGCAGCTTACGACTAGCGGTGACTAGCACAGATACGCAGTATTTT	CASSLRLAVTSTDTQYF
TRBV9	NA	TRBJ1-5	TRBD1	TGTGCCAGCAGCGTAGAGGACAGGGCCAATCAGCCCCAGCATTTT	CASSVEDRANQPQHF
TRBV9	NA	TRBJ1-5	NA	TGTGCCAGCAGCCGGGAGGCTATAGCAAATCAGCCCCAGCATTTT	CASSREAIANQPQHF
TRBV14	many	TRBJ2-3	NA	TGTGCCAGCAGCCCTAAGCAAGTTCGGCAGTATTTT	CASSPKQVRQYF
TRBV5-4	NA	TRBJ2-5	NA	TGTGCCAGCAGGATAGGGGGACAAGAGACCCAGTACTTC	CASRIGGQETQYF
TRBV19	NA	TRBJ2-1	TRBD2	TGTGCCAGTACCGTGGGTAGCGGGAGGGCCAGGGAGCAGTTCTTC	CASTVGSGRAREQFF
TRBV6-1	NA	TRBJ2-7	TRBD1	TGTGCCAGCAGTGAAGAGAGCGGGGACAGGGGATTATTCTACGAGCAGTACTTC	CASSEESGDRGLFYEQYF
TRBV12-3/TRBV12-4	few	TRBJ1-2	NA	TGTGCCAGCAGCCAGGGTGGCTATGGCTACACCTTC	CASSQGGYGYTF
TRBV21-1	NA	TRBJ2-1	NA	TGTGCCAGCGCCGGACTAGCGGGAGTTAGTGGTGAGCAGTTCTTC	CASAGLAGVSGEQFF
TRBV4-3	NA	TRBJ1-3	NA	TGCGCCAGCAGCCAAGACAGGACTGGAAACACCATATATTTT	CASSQDRTGNTIYF
TRBV28	NA	TRBJ2-6	TRBD1	TGTGCCAGCAGTGTCCACAGGGGATCTGGGGCCAACGTCCTGACTTTC	CASSVHRGSGANVLTF
TRBV27	NA	TRBJ2-1	TRBD2	TGTGCCAGCAGTTTTATAGCGGGGGGCTATGAGCAGTTCTTC	CASSFIAGGYEQFF
TRBV5-1	NA	TRBJ2-1	TRBD2	TGCGCCAGCAGCTTGGTAGTTGGGACTAGCTATGAGCAGTTCTTC	CASSLVVGTSYEQFF
TRBV4-1	many	TRBJ2-5	TRBD2	TGCGCCAGCAGTCCACCTAGCGGGGGGTCGGGAGAGACCCAGTACTTC	CASSPPSGGSGETQYF
TRBV6-5	NA	TRBJ1-1	NA	TGTGCCAGCGCAGGGAACACTGAAGCTTTCTTT	CASAGNTEAFF
TRBV28	NA	TRBJ2-7	TRBD1	TGTGCCAGCAATCCTACAGGGGTGCACGAGCAGTACTTC	CASNPTGVHEQYF
TRBV4-2	NA	TRBJ2-7	TRBD2	TGTGCCAGCAGCCAAGACTGGGCTAGCGGGAGCTTCTCCTACGAGCAGTACTTC	CASSQDWASGSFSYEQYF
TRBV20-1	NA	TRBJ2-1	NA	TGCAGTGCTAGTCAGGGGCTGAGGTCCTACAATGAGCAGTTCTTC	CSASQGLRSYNEQFF